This T cell receptor (beta chain) stems from a study of CD8+CD57+ T cells in acquired aplastic anemia (dated by TCRdb to the late 2010s). Study-wide context: DNA extracted from sorted CD4+ and CD8+ cells had a mean of around 3 ug, with a range of roughly 0.17 to 27.4 ug. On the study overall, not on this receptor specifically: CD8+ Simpson's diversity did not differ significantly between patients and healthy controls (P=0.060). Fewer than 30 CD8+ CDR3 sequences were found in both patients and controls but appeared to be highly expressed in patients and within the immunodominant clones of the patients.

Notes on this clonotype: Its antigen target is currently unknown. No base quality values were provided; no much bigger clone lies one nucleotide off.

TCR beta VDJ combination and CDR3 sequence profiling used genomic DNA as the template. An Illumina HiSeq 2000 was used for TCR repertoire sequencing. Per the original workflow: TRBV/TRBJ rearrangement plots, CDR3 size and DJ length profiles, and Simpson's diversity index were used to assess repertoires. The most abundant DNA sequence in the deep sequencing data was defined as the immunodominant clone. CDR3 amino acid sequences were screened for sharing across subjects and were compared with published repertoires and the VDJdb database. Using fastp at Q25 and MiXCR, TCRdb reprocessed the public reads and kept productive beta chains. Each entry merges the rows of one CDR3 protein and shows their most common DNA and genes. These V and J calls are TCRdb output, not the study's own analysis. For this sample there are about 190,000 distinct CDR3 sequences; 50% to 75% appear just once. The ten top clones hold 46% of the sample.

In this study, sorted CD4+ and CD8+ T cells from the blood of healthy subjects and of severe aplastic anemia patients had their TCR repertoires deep-sequenced. Ficoll-Paque density gradient centrifugation was used to isolate peripheral blood mononuclear cells. CD4+ and CD8+ T cells were sorted by FACS or magnetic beads before DNA extraction. The source is a human donor with severe aplastic anemia or a healthy control (not recorded which). Sequenced sample: sorted CD4+, CD8+, or CD8+CD57+ T cells (not recorded which) from PBMCs.

The DNA is TGCAGCGTTGAAGATAGGCAGGGGGAGATGAACACTGAAGCTTTCTTT. It encodes CSVEDRQGEMNTEAFF. The chain joins TRBV29-1 to TRBJ1-1; 7 bases in between match TRBD1. Relative to germline, V is missing 0 bases and J is missing 0 bases, with 7 bases of the junction outside any gene match. There are 16 amino acids in the CDR3, from cysteine to phenylalanine inclusive. Kept here is only the CDR3 DNA, which spans 48 bases and is read in frame from base 1. CDR1 and CDR2 are read off the germline V gene as SQVTM and ANQGSEA.